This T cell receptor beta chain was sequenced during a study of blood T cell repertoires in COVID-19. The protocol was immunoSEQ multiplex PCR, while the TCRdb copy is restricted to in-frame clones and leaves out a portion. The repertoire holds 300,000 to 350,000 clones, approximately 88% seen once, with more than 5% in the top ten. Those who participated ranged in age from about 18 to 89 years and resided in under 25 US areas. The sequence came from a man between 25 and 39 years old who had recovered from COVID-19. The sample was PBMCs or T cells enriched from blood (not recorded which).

CDR3 sequence: CASSRQGGDEKLFF. For the CDR3, the DNA is TGCGCCAGCAGCCGGCAAGGGGGGGATGAAAAACTGTTTTTT. The rearrangement joins TRBV5-1 to TRBJ1-4; D perhaps matches TRBD1 (6 bases). This CDR3 is 14 amino acids long. CDR1 and CDR2 (germline): SGHRS, YFSETQ. V dropped 4 bases and J dropped 6 bases, with 13 bases sitting between them.